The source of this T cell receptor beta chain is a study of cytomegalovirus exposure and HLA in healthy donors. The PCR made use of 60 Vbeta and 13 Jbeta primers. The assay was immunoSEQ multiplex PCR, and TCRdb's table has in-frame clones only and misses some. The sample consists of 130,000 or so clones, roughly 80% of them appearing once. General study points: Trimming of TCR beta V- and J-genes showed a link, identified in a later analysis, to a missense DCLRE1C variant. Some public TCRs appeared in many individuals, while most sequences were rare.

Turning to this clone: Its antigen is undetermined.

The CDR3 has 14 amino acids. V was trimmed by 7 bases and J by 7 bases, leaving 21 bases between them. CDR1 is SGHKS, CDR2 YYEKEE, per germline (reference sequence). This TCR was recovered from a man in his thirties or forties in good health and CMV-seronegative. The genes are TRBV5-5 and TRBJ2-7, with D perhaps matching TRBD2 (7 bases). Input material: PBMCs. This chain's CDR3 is CASAGAAELLEQYF. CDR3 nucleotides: TGTGCCAGCGCGGGGGCTGCGGAGTTGCTGGAGCAGTACTTC.